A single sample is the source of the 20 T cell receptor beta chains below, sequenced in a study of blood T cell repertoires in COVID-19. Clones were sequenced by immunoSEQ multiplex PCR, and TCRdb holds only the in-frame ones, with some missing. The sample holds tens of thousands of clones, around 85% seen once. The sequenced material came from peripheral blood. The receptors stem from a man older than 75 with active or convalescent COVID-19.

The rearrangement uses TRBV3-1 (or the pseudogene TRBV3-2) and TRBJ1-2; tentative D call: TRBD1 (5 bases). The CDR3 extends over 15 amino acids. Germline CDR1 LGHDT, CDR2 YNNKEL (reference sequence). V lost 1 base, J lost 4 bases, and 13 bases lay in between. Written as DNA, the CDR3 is TGTGCCAGCAGCCAAGCCAGGGCCCCACTCTATGGCTACACCTTC. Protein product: CASSQARAPLYGYTF.

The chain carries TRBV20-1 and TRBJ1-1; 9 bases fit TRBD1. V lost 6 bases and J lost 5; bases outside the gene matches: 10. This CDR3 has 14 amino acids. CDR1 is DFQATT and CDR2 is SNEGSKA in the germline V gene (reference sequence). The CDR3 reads CSASMDRGWTEAFF. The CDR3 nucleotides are TGCAGTGCCAGTATGGACAGGGGATGGACTGAAGCTTTCTTT.

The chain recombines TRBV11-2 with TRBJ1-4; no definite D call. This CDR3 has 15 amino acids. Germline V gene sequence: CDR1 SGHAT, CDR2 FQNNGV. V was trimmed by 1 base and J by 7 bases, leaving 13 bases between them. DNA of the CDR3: TGTGCCAGCAGCTTAGCGGGGTACTCGGGTGAAAAACTGTTTTTT. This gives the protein CASSLAGYSGEKLFF.

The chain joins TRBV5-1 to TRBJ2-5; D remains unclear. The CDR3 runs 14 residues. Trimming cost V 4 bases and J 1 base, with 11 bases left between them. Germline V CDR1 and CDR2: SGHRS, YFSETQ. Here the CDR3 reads CASSLAVVQETQYF. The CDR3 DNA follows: TGCGCCAGCAGCCTGGCGGTAGTCCAAGAGACCCAGTACTTC.

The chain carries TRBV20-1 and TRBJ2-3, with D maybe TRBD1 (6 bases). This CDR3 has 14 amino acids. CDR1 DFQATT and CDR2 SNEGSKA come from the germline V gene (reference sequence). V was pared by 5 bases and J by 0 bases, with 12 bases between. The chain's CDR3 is CSAGGQGSTDTQYF. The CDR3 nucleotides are TGCAGTGCTGGTGGGCAGGGGAGCACAGATACGCAGTATTTT.

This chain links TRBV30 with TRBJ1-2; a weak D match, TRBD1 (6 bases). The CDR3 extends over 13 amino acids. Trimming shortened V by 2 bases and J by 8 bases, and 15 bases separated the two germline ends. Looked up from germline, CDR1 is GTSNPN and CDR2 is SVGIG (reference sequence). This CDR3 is CAWSRNRARGYTF. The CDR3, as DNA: TGTGCCTGGAGTAGAAACAGGGCGCGGGGCTACACCTTC.

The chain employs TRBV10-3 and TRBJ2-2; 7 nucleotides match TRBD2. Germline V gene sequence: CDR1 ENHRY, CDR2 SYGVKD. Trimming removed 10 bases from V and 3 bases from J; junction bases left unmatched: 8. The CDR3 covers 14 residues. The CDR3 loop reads CATHTGGDTGELFF. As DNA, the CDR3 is TGTGCCACTCACACGGGGGGAGACACCGGGGAGCTGTTTTTT.

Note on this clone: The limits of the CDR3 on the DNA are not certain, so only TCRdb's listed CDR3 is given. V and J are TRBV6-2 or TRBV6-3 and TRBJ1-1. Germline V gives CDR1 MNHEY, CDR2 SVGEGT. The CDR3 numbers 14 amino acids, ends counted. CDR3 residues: CASSSSGGVTEAFF.

CDR3 protein: CASSLSGLQETQYF. The CDR3 region has the DNA TGTGCCAGCAGCTTATCGGGGTTGCAAGAGACCCAGTACTTC. The rearrangement joins TRBV7-8 to TRBJ2-5; possible D gene TRBD2, 5 bases. V lost 2 bases, J lost 2 bases, and 9 bases lay in between. The CDR3 loop spans 14 amino acids. Germline-derived CDR1 and CDR2 are SGHVS and FQNEAQ.

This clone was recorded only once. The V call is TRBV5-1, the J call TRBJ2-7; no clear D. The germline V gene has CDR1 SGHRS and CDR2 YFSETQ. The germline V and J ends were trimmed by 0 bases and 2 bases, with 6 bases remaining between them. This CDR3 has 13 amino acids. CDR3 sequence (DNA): TGCGCCAGCAGCTTGGTTGGCCCCTACGAGCAGTACTTC. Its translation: CASSLVGPYEQYF.

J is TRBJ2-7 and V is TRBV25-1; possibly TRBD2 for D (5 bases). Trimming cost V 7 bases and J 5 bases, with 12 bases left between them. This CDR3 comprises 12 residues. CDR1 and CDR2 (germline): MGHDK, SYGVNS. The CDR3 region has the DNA TGTGCCAGCACCGGAGGATGGGACGAGCAGTACTTC. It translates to CASTGGWDEQYF.

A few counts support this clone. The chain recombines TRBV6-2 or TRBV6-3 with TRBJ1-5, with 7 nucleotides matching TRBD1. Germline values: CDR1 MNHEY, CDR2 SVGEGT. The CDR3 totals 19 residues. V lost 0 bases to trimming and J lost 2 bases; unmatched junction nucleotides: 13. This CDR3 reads CASSYSLGQQGVGNQPQHF. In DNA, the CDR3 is TGTGCCAGCAGTTACTCGTTGGGACAGCAGGGGGTCGGCAATCAGCCCCAGCATTTT.

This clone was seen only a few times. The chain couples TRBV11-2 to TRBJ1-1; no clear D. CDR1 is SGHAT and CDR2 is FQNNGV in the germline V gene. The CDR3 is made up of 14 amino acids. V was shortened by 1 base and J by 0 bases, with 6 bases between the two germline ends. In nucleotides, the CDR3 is TGTGCCAGCAGCTTAGGCTCGGTGAACACTGAAGCTTTCTTT. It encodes CASSLGSVNTEAFF.

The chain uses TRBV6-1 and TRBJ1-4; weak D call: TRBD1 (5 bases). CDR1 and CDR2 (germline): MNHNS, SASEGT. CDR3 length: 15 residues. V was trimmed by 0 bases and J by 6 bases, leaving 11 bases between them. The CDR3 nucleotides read TGTGCCAGCAGTGAAGCGGGGCAGGTGGATGAAAAACTGTTTTTT. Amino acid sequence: CASSEAGQVDEKLFF.

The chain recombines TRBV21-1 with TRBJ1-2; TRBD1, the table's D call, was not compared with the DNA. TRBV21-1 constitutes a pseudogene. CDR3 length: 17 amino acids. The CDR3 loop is CASSKSDYRGHSYGYTF. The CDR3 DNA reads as TGTGCCAGCAGCAAATCCGATTACAGGGGGCATAGCTATGGCTACACCTTC.

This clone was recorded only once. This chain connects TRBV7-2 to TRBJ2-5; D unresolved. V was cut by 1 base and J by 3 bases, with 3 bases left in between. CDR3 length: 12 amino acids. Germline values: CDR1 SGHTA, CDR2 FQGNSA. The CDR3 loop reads CASSLVEETQYF. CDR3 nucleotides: TGTGCCAGCAGCTTAGTAGAAGAGACCCAGTACTTC.

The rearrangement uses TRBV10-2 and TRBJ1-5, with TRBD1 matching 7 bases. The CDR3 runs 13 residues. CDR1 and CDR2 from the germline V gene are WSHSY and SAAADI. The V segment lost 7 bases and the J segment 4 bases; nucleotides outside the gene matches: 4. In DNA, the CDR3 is TGCGCCAGCACCACGACAGGGAATCAGCCCCAGCATTTT. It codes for CASTTTGNQPQHF.

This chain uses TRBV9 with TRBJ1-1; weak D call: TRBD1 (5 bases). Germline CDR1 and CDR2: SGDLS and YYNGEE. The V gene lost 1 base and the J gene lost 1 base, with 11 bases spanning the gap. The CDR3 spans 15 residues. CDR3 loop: CASSVTGGTNTEAFF. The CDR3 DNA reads TGTGCCAGCAGCGTAACGGGGGGAACGAACACTGAAGCTTTCTTT.

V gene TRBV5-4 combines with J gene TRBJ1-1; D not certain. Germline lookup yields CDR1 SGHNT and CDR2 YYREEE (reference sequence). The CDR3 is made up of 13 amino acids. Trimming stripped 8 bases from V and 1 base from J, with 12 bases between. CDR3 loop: CASSDKTNTEAFF. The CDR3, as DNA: TGTGCCAGTTCCGACAAGACGAACACTGAAGCTTTCTTT.

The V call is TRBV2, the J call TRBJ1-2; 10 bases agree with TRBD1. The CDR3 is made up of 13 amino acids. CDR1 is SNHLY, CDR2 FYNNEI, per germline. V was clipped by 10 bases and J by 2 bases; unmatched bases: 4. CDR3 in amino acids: CAIRTGGNYGYTF. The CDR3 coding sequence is TGTGCCATCAGGACAGGGGGGAACTATGGCTACACCTTC.